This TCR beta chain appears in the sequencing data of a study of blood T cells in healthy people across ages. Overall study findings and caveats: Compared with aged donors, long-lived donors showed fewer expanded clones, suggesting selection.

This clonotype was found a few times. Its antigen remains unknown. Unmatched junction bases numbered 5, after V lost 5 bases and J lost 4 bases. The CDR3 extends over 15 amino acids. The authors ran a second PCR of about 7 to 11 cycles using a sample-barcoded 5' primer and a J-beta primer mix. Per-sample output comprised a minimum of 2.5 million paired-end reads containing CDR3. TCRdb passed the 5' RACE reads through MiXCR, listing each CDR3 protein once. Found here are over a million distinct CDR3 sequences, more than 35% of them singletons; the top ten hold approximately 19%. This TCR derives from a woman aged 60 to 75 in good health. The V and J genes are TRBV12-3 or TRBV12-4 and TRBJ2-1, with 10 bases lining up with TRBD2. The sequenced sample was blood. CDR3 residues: CASSQRAGGYNEQFF. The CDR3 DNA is TGTGCCAGCAGTCAACGAGCGGGAGGGTACAATGAGCAGTTCTTC.